These T cell receptor beta chains were read from a single sample in a study of cytomegalovirus exposure and HLA in healthy donors. The assay was immunoSEQ multiplex PCR, and TCRdb's table has in-frame clones only and misses some. The table lists over 100,000 clones, 81% of them singletons, with around 2.1% in the top ten. The specimen sequenced was PBMCs. These receptors were obtained from a young woman in good health and CMV-seronegative. Each CDR3 is given with its conserved first and last residue. A D gene is named only where the DNA matches it firmly. The listing skips clone size in some rows; elsewhere it reads once, few, many or a size class.

cdr3_aa | cdr3_nt | j_call | d_call | v_call | clone_size
CASSATFWADIDYGYTF | TGTGCCAGCAGCGCTACATTCTGGGCAGACATCGACTATGGCTACACCTTC | TRBJ1-2 | - | TRBV9 | -
CASSKEKEKHTEAFF | TGTGCCAGCAGCAAAGAGAAGGAGAAACACACTGAAGCTTTCTTT | TRBJ1-1 | - | TRBV21-1 | -
CASGLILSNRDRVPEQYF | TGTGCTAGTGGTTTAATCCTCAGTAACCGGGACAGGGTTCCCGAGCAGTACTTC | TRBJ2-7 | TRBD1 | TRBV12-5 | -
CASGRNYEQYF | TGTGCCAGCGGGAGGAATTACGAGCAGTACTTC | TRBJ2-7 | - | TRBV2 | once
CASSPSGTQETQYF | TGCGCCAGCTCCCCTAGCGGAACTCAAGAGACCCAGTACTTC | TRBJ2-5 | TRBD2 | TRBV5-1 | -
CASSEPEVANEQFF | TGCGCCAGCAGTGAGCCAGAGGTGGCCAATGAGCAGTTCTTC | TRBJ2-1 | - | TRBV10-1 | -
CASSSPGLAVEQYF | TGTGCCAGCAGCTCACCGGGACTAGCGGTCGAGCAGTACTTC | TRBJ2-7 | TRBD2 | TRBV9 | -
CASSYGASGTTDTQYF | TGCGCCAGCAGTTACGGGGCTAGCGGGACCACAGATACGCAGTATTTT | TRBJ2-3 | TRBD2 | TRBV5-1 | -
CASSPLGRAENEQYF | TGTGCCAGCAGCCCCCTAGGGCGGGCGGAGAACGAGCAGTACTTC | TRBJ2-7 | - | TRBV7-2 | -
CASSFEAGELFF | TGTGCCAGCAGTTTTGAGGCCGGGGAGCTGTTTTTT | TRBJ2-2 | - | TRBV27 | -
CASSPTPGQGATEAFF | TGCGCCAGCAGCCCAACACCGGGACAGGGGGCCACTGAAGCTTTCTTT | TRBJ1-1 | TRBD1 | TRBV5-1 | -
CARTDRSYYEQYF | TGTGCCCGTACGGACAGGAGTTACTACGAGCAGTACTTC | TRBJ2-7 | TRBD1 | TRBV6-4 | -
CASSYLGGSGRVSEQFF | TGTGCCAGTAGTTACCTGGGAGGTAGCGGGAGGGTGAGTGAGCAGTTCTTC | TRBJ2-1 | TRBD2 | TRBV19 | -
CASSGTDQETQYF | TGTGCCAGCAGCGGGACAGACCAAGAGACCCAGTACTTC | TRBJ2-5 | - | TRBV9 | few
CASSLLAGLYNEQFF | TGTGCCAGCAGTTTACTAGCGGGGTTATACAATGAGCAGTTCTTC | TRBJ2-1 | TRBD2 | TRBV27 | -
CASSLAGGLGEQYF | TGTGCCAGCAGTTTAGCCGGGGGGCTTGGGGAGCAGTACTTC | TRBJ2-5 | - | TRBV28 | -
CATNGGSIGNQPQHF | TGTGCCACCAACGGAGGATCCATTGGCAATCAGCCCCAGCATTTT | TRBJ1-5 | - | TRBV19 | -
CASSQDRWGDSSYNEQFF | TGTGCCAGCAGCCAAGATAGGTGGGGGGACAGCTCCTACAATGAGCAGTTCTTC | TRBJ2-1 | - | TRBV14 | -
CASSQLGQGGLNEQFF | TGTGCCAGCAGCCAACTTGGACAGGGCGGGTTGAATGAGCAGTTCTTC | TRBJ2-1 | TRBD1 | TRBV14 | -
CASSPASGKYEQFF | TGCGCCAGCAGTCCGGCTAGCGGGAAATATGAGCAGTTCTTC | TRBJ2-1 | TRBD2 | TRBV10-1 | -
CASSQAWSGRVYNEQFF | TGCGCCAGCAGCCAAGCTTGGAGCGGGAGGGTGTACAATGAGCAGTTCTTC | TRBJ2-1 | TRBD2 | TRBV4-1 | -
CASQNEVHYGYTF | TGTGCCAGCCAAAACGAGGTCCACTATGGCTACACCTTC | TRBJ1-2 | - | TRBV28 | -
CASSEGLAGVYEQYF | TGTGCCAGCAGTGAGGGACTAGCGGGAGTTTACGAGCAGTACTTC | TRBJ2-7 | TRBD2 | TRBV6-1 | -
CASSFDRGPYEQYF | TGTGCCAGCAGTTTCGACAGGGGTCCCTACGAGCAGTACTTC | TRBJ2-7 | TRBD1 | TRBV7-9 | -
CASSLAGGGRPQHF | TGTGCCAGCAGCTTAGCGGGGGGAGGTCGGCCCCAGCATTTT | TRBJ1-5 | - | TRBV7-8 | once
CASSPLTGTVNEKLFF | TGTGCCAGCTCACCTCTAACCGGGACAGTTAATGAAAAACTGTTTTTT | TRBJ1-4 | TRBD1 | TRBV18 | -
CASQTDRGFSGNTIYF | TGTGCCAGCCAAACTGACAGGGGATTCTCTGGAAACACCATATATTTT | TRBJ1-3 | TRBD1 | TRBV11-2 | -
CASSEQGRNTIYF | TGTGCCAGCAGTGAGCAGGGGCGAAACACCATATATTTT | TRBJ1-3 | - | TRBV25-1 | -
CASSIVGREGQNTQYF | TGTGCCAGTAGTATAGTAGGACGGGAGGGCCAGAATACGCAGTATTTT | TRBJ2-3 | TRBD2 | TRBV19 | -
CASSPGTVDNEKLFF | TGCGCCAGCAGCCCTGGGACAGTGGATAATGAAAAACTGTTTTTT | TRBJ1-4 | TRBD1 | TRBV5-1 | -
CASSQGALWTDTQYF | TGTGCCAGCAGCCAGGGGGCTCTTTGGACAGATACGCAGTATTTT | TRBJ2-3 | TRBD1 | TRBV28 | -
CASSLDFSGSRAEQFF | TGTGCCAGCAGCTTAGATTTCAGCGGGAGTAGGGCTGAGCAGTTCTTC | TRBJ2-1 | TRBD2 | TRBV11-2 | -
CASTGRGLQPQHF | TGTGCCAGTACCGGCAGGGGGCTGCAGCCCCAGCATTTT | TRBJ1-5 | TRBD1 | TRBV19 | -
CASSPGQSYGYTF | TGTGCCAGCAGCCCGGGACAGAGCTATGGCTACACCTTC | TRBJ1-2 | TRBD1 | TRBV7-2 | few
CASSLSGTNSNQPQHF | TGTGCCAGCAGCTTATCTGGCACAAATAGCAATCAGCCCCAGCATTTT | TRBJ1-5 | - | TRBV7-8 | -
CASQRDRDTDTQYF | TGTGCCAGTCAAAGGGACAGAGACACAGATACGCAGTATTTT | TRBJ2-3 | TRBD1 | TRBV11-1 | -
CASSVGLVEQFF | TGTGCCAGCAGCGTAGGACTAGTTGAGCAGTTCTTC | TRBJ2-1 | - | TRBV9 | -
CATSLHAGGTYEQYF | TGTGCCACCAGCCTGCATGCGGGAGGGACCTACGAGCAGTACTTC | TRBJ2-7 | TRBD2 | TRBV15 | -
CASSATGLGSEAFF | TGTGCCAGCAGCGCTACAGGGTTGGGGTCTGAAGCTTTCTTT | TRBJ1-1 | - | TRBV9 | -
CAWSPMIGTSYEQYF | TGTGCCTGGAGTCCGATGATCGGGACTTCCTACGAGCAGTACTTC | TRBJ2-7 | - | TRBV30 | -
CAISEEAGMAEPQHF | TGTGCCATCAGTGAGGAAGCAGGGATGGCGGAGCCCCAGCATTTT | TRBJ1-5 | - | TRBV10-3 | -
CASSLSIAREGRETQYF | TGCGCCAGCAGCTTGAGTATAGCGCGGGAGGGCCGGGAGACCCAGTACTTC | TRBJ2-5 | TRBD2 | TRBV5-1 | -
CASSEVPGTFDEQYF | TGTGCCAGCAGTGAAGTACCCGGGACTTTCGACGAGCAGTACTTC | TRBJ2-7 | - | TRBV6-1 | -
CASSSGFTEAFF | TGTGCCAGCAGCTCGGGGTTCACTGAAGCTTTCTTT | TRBJ1-1 | - | TRBV11-2 | -
CASSQTSGRFVELFF | TGTGCCAGCAGCCAGACTAGCGGGAGATTCGTGGAGCTGTTTTTT | TRBJ2-2 | TRBD2 | TRBV7-2 | -
CASSLAGGAYEQYF | TGTGCCAGCAGTCTAGCGGGAGGGGCATACGAGCAGTACTTC | TRBJ2-7 | TRBD2 | TRBV28 | -
CASSASGQGARGYTF | TGTGCCAGCAGTGCGTCCGGACAGGGGGCAAGGGGCTACACCTTC | TRBJ1-2 | TRBD1 | TRBV25-1 | -
CASSLLTGRTLKVEAFF | TGTGCCAGCAGCCTTCTGACAGGTCGAACACTGAAGGTGGAAGCTTTCTTT | TRBJ1-1 | - | TRBV7-9 | -
CASSYQRTGKNIQYF | TGTGCCAGCAGTTACCAGAGGACTGGAAAAAACATTCAGTACTTC | TRBJ2-4 | - | TRBV6-6 | few
CAIMVEVLSGANVLTF | TGTGCCATCATGGTCGAGGTACTCTCTGGGGCCAACGTCCTGACTTTC | TRBJ2-6 | - | TRBV10-3 | few
CASRDRATYEQYF | TGTGCCAGTAGAGACAGGGCGACCTACGAGCAGTACTTC | TRBJ2-7 | TRBD1 | TRBV19 | -
CASSLSGGTDTQYF | TGTGCCAGCAGCTTAAGCGGGGGCACAGATACGCAGTATTTT | TRBJ2-3 | TRBD2 | TRBV7-2 | -
CASSARMAGTPDTQYF | TGTGCCAGCAGCGCCCGGATGGCGGGTACCCCAGATACGCAGTATTTT | TRBJ2-3 | - | TRBV9 | -
CASSIDGLAGGNEQFF | TGTGCCAGTAGTATAGATGGACTAGCGGGAGGCAATGAGCAGTTCTTC | TRBJ2-1 | TRBD2 | TRBV19 | -
CASSTRWEGETDTQYF | TGTGCCAGCAGCACACGGTGGGAGGGTGAGACAGATACGCAGTATTTT | TRBJ2-3 | TRBD2 | TRBV28 | -
CASSLGGTGEETQYF | TGCGCCAGCAGCTTGGGTGGGACAGGCGAGGAGACCCAGTACTTC | TRBJ2-5 | TRBD1 | TRBV5-1 | -
CATSAHLDRAYEQYF | TGTGCCACCAGCGCCCACCTCGACAGGGCCTACGAGCAGTACTTC | TRBJ2-7 | TRBD1 | TRBV15 | -
CASSEPWTGGGGYTF | TGTGCCAGCAGTGAACCATGGACAGGAGGGGGAGGCTACACCTTC | TRBJ1-2 | TRBD1 | TRBV6-1 | once
CASTPGLALILGEQFF | TGTGCCAGTACCCCGGGACTAGCGTTAATTTTGGGTGAGCAGTTCTTC | TRBJ2-1 | TRBD2 | TRBV19 | few
CASSTPSGGNNEQFF | TGTGCCAGCAGCACCCCCAGCGGCGGAAACAATGAGCAGTTCTTC | TRBJ2-1 | - | TRBV5-4 | -